The entry below describes one T cell receptor (beta chain). These data belong to a study of preoperative IRX-2 immunotherapy in early breast cancer. Germline V gene sequence: CDR1 LNHDA, CDR2 SQIVND (reference sequence). Trimming took 6 bases from V and 1 from J; bases not matched to a gene: 7. The CDR3 contains 15 residues. Treatment specified: preoperative locoregional IRX-2 cytokine immunotherapy. Preoperative locoregional IRX-2 cytokine immunotherapy was tested in the phase Ib source study. Using immunoSEQ multiplex PCR, the repertoire was profiled, and TCRdb retains in-frame clones only, with some absent. The sample lists over 25,000 clones, around 72% occurring once.

This clonotype originated in a human donor with breast cancer. J is TRBJ1-1 and V is TRBV19; 8 bases fit TRBD1. Specimen: lymph node tissue, collected after IRX-2 immunotherapy. The CDR3 nucleotides read TGTGCCAGTAGCCCACGGGGGACAGGGAACACTGAAGCTTTCTTT. Translated: CASSPRGTGNTEAFF.